The present entry profiles one T cell receptor beta chain with its context. Antigen specificity is unknown. TCRdb re-called the RT-PCR reads with MiXCR, one entry per CDR3 protein. The repertoire holds hundreds of thousands of distinct CDR3 sequences, with 13% to 15% as singletons. This entry belongs to a study of response to subunit inactivated influenza vaccine. Study-wide points: Authors proposed each seasonal influenza vaccination draws in few new T cells.

This TCR came from a man aged 50 to 59 who received an inactivated influenza vaccine. The sample in question was PBMCs from blood, obtained 14 to 15 days before vaccination.

The CDR3 sequence: CASSRSQGNTQYF. DNA for the CDR3: TGTGCCAGCAGCCGCAGCCAGGGGAATACGCAGTATTTT. V usage is TRBV3-1 and J usage is TRBJ2-3; maybe TRBD1 (6 bases). V shed 4 bases and J shed 7 bases, with 12 bases lying between them. The CDR3 extends over 13 amino acids. The germline V gene has CDR1 LGHDT and CDR2 YNNKEL (reference sequence).